The 27 T cell receptor beta chains in this list originate from one sample, sequenced in a study of T cell repertoires in cytomegalovirus infection. TCRdb used MiXCR to reprocess the reads, holding one entry per CDR3 protein. The repertoire holds around 230,000 distinct CDR3 sequences, 6% to 8% seen once, with about 6.5% in the top ten. The sequenced material came from PBMCs. All receptors come from a human donor in good health (CMV status not recorded). Some clones in this sample may be carry-over from other donors' samples.

This clonotype was found many times. This chain connects TRBV28 to TRBJ2-5, with 8 nucleotides matching TRBD2. This CDR3 is built from 16 residues. Germline loops: CDR1 MDHEN, CDR2 SYDVKM. V gave up 6 bases and J gave up 2 bases; unmatched junction bases: 11. For the CDR3, the DNA is TGTGCCAGCAGCCGGCTCCTAGCGGGCGGACAAGAGACCCAGTACTTC. Its protein product is CASSRLLAGGQETQYF.

This clonotype was counted at least ten times. As DNA, the CDR3 is TGCAGTGCCCCGGGTCGACTAGGTAGGCAAGAGACCCAGTACTTC. Amino acids: CSAPGRLGRQETQYF. The V and J genes are TRBV20-1 and TRBJ2-5, with D possibly matching TRBD2 (6 bases). This CDR3 spans 15 amino acids. The germline V gene has CDR1 DFQATT and CDR2 SNEGSKA (reference sequence). V lost 6 bases to trimming and J lost 2 bases, with 19 bases between them.

In this sample, this clonotype turned up many times. V is TRBV29-1 and J is TRBJ2-1, with 9 bases that match TRBD2. The CDR3 spans 14 residues. CDR1 is SQVTM, CDR2 ANQGSEA, per germline. Germline trimming cut 6 bases from V and 4 bases from J; bases unmatched to any gene: 7. CDR3 nucleotides: TGCAGCGTAGTAGCGGGGGAGGGTTACAATGAGCAGTTCTTC. Protein sequence: CSVVAGEGYNEQFF.

This clonotype was recorded at least ten times. This sequence joins TRBV20-1 and TRBJ2-7; 12 nucleotides line up with TRBD2. After removal of 3 bases from V and 7 bases from J, the junction contained 13 bases not matched to a gene. The CDR3 extends over 16 amino acids. The V gene's germline CDR1 is DFQATT and CDR2 SNEGSKA (reference sequence). The CDR3 sequence is CSARGNRLAGAEEQYF. DNA of the CDR3: TGCAGTGCTAGGGGGAATCGACTAGCGGGGGCTGAAGAGCAGTACTTC.

Many counts were recorded for this clonotype. V gene TRBV7-2 combines with J gene TRBJ2-1; maybe TRBD2 (6 bases). CDR1 is SGHTA, CDR2 FQGNSA, per germline. The CDR3 loop spans 12 amino acids. The V end lost 1 base, the J end lost 16 bases, and 14 bases lay between the germline ends. CDR3 sequence reads: CASSLVGLARFF. In nucleotides, the CDR3 is TGTGCCAGCAGCTTAGTAGGCCTAGCGCGTTTCTTC.

This clonotype was recorded a few times. The rearrangement links TRBV9 to TRBJ2-7; 9 positions agree with TRBD2. The CDR3 is 14 amino acids. The trim removed 0 bases at V and 5 bases at J, leaving 3 bases unmatched. The germline V gene has CDR1 SGDLS and CDR2 YYNGEE. CDR3 sequence (DNA): TGTGCCAGCAGCGTAGGCGGGGGGGCGGACGAGCAGTACTTC. This gives the protein CASSVGGGADEQYF.

This clonotype has a count of ten or more. This sequence joins TRBV14 and TRBJ1-1; 7 positions match TRBD1. V was clipped by 4 bases and J by 4 bases; unmatched bases: 9. This CDR3 is built from 15 residues. Germline CDR1 SGHDN, CDR2 FVKESK. The CDR3, as DNA: TGTGCCAGCAGCCCCTACCACAGGGGAATCACTGAAGCTTTCTTT. Its translation is CASSPYHRGITEAFF.

This clonotype was picked up many times. The gene calls are TRBV3-1 and TRBJ2-3; TRBD2 aligns across 8 bases. The CDR3 consists of 15 residues. The germline gives CDR1 LGHDT, CDR2 YNNKEL (reference sequence). After removal of 5 bases from V and 2 bases from J, the junction contained 6 bases not matched to a gene. The chain's CDR3 is CASSYTSGDTDTQYF. Written as DNA, the CDR3 is TGTGCCAGCAGCTATACTAGCGGTGACACAGATACGCAGTATTTT.

This clonotype has at least ten counts. The V call is TRBV5-6, the J call TRBJ1-6; D remains unclear. Germline V gene lookup returns CDR1 SGHDT and CDR2 YYEEEE. With 4 bases removed from V and 8 bases from J, the gap between germline ends came to 10 bases. The length of the CDR3 is 13 residues. DNA of the CDR3: TGTGCCAGCAGCCCCCACACTGATTCACCCCTCCACTTT. Translation: CASSPHTDSPLHF.

CDR3 sequence (DNA): TGTGCCAGTACGGGACCGTACGAGCAGTACTTC. Protein product: CASTGPYEQYF. The chain carries TRBV28 and TRBJ2-7, with D perhaps matching TRBD1 or TRBD2 (5 bases each). Germline lookup yields CDR1 MDHEN and CDR2 SYDVKM. The V end lost 9 bases, the J end lost 4 bases, and 10 bases lay between the germline ends. There are 11 residues in the CDR3.

This clonotype has at least ten counts. This chain uses TRBV29-1 with TRBJ2-7; no reliable D call. CDR1 is SQVTM, CDR2 ANQGSEA, per germline. CDR3 size: 12 residues. V lost 4 bases to trimming and J lost 2 bases, with 9 bases between them. DNA for the CDR3: TGCAGCGTTGCCCAAAGCCCCTACGAGCAGTACTTC. It specifies CSVAQSPYEQYF.

This clonotype appeared many times. The CDR3 sequence is CASSYAGTGGRETQYF. As DNA, the CDR3 is TGTGCCAGCAGCTACGCCGGGACAGGGGGCAGGGAGACCCAGTACTTC. The rearrangement uses TRBV7-2 and TRBJ2-5; 12 positions match TRBD1. Trimming took 4 bases from V and 5 from J; bases not matched to a gene: 8. Germline V CDR1 and CDR2: SGHTA, FQGNSA. This CDR3 region has 16 residues.

This clonotype was observed at least ten times. The chain couples TRBV4-1 to TRBJ1-5; D remains unclear. The CDR3 sequence is 15 residues long. With 1 base removed from V and 0 bases from J, the gap between germline ends came to 7 bases. Germline-derived CDR1 and CDR2 are MGHRA and YSYEKL. The CDR3 bases are TGCGCCAGCAGCCAAGGCAGCAATAGCAATCAGCCCCAGCATTTT. It codes for CASSQGSNSNQPQHF.

This clonotype was recorded at least ten times. The chain has TRBV4-1 and TRBJ1-3, with D perhaps TRBD1 (5 bases). V lost 1 base and J 4 bases, leaving 5 bases between the germline ends. CDR3 length: 13 residues. Germline V CDR1 and CDR2: MGHRA, YSYEKL. The CDR3 DNA is TGCGCCAGCAGCCAAGGGGACGGAAACACCATATATTTT. It is translated as CASSQGDGNTIYF.

This clonotype came up many times. This chain links TRBV7-2 with TRBJ1-5; no clear D. Trimming stripped 5 bases from V and 1 base from J, with 15 bases between. The V gene's germline CDR1 is SGHTA and CDR2 FQGNSA. The length of the CDR3 is 16 residues. The CDR3 here is CASSPPGVLSNQPQHF. The DNA for the CDR3 is TGTGCCAGCAGCCCGCCGGGAGTCCTAAGCAATCAGCCCCAGCATTTT.

This clonotype was observed at least ten times. J is TRBJ1-1 and V is TRBV9; D gene unclear. V was trimmed by 3 bases and J by 0 bases, leaving 12 bases between them. The CDR3 extends over 15 amino acids. Looked up from germline, CDR1 is SGDLS and CDR2 is YYNGEE. For the CDR3, the DNA is TGTGCCAGCAGCGGAGAAGTACAGATGAACACTGAAGCTTTCTTT. Translated, it gives CASSGEVQMNTEAFF.

The chain uses TRBV18 and TRBJ2-3; 7 nucleotides agree with TRBD1. The CDR3 totals 17 residues. V shed 6 bases, J shed 2 bases, and the junction held 14 bases outside the gene matches. The germline CDR1 and CDR2 sequences are KGHSH and LQKENI. The CDR3 DNA reads as TGTGCCAGCTCTTCACTCCCGGGACAGTCTACCACAGATACGCAGTATTTT. This encodes CASSSLPGQSTTDTQYF.

Turning to this clonotype: Possible read error: a much larger clone is one base away. This chain links TRBV20-1 with TRBJ2-3; perhaps D is TRBD1 or TRBD2 (5 bases each). With 5 bases removed from V and 4 bases from J, the gap between germline ends came to 16 bases. From germline, CDR1 is DFQATT and CDR2 SNEGSKA (reference sequence). The CDR3 loop spans 14 amino acids. CDR3: CSAGARGLADTQYF. The CDR3 coding sequence is TGCAGTGCTGGGGCCCGGGGCTTAGCAGATACGCAGTATTTT.

This clonotype was seen a few times. V usage is TRBV9 and J usage is TRBJ1-5, with unresolved D. The CDR3 consists of 13 residues. Trimming left V 2 bases short and J 2 bases short, with 5 bases between. Germline CDR1 and CDR2: SGDLS and YYNGEE. The CDR3, as DNA: TGTGCCAGCAGCGTTTCGGGCAATCAGCCCCAGCATTTT. Protein product: CASSVSGNQPQHF.

This clonotype has at least ten counts. V is TRBV7-2 and J is TRBJ2-2, with 10 positions matching TRBD2. With V trimmed by 8 bases and J by 5 bases, 11 bases remained unmatched. The CDR3 covers 16 residues. CDR1 SGHTA and CDR2 FQGNSA come from the germline V gene. The CDR3 protein is CASLAGLAEFTGELFF. CDR3 bases: TGTGCCAGCCTAGCCGGACTAGCGGAGTTTACCGGGGAGCTGTTTTTT.

There are many counts of this clonotype. The chain recombines TRBV6-2 or TRBV6-3 with TRBJ2-1; TRBD2 matches 7 bases. This CDR3 is 15 amino acids long. The germline V gene has CDR1 MNHEY and CDR2 SVGEGT. After removal of 6 bases from V and 0 bases from J, the junction contained 5 bases not matched to a gene. The CDR3 region has the DNA TGTGCCAGCAGCTCTCTAGCGGCCTCCTACAATGAGCAGTTCTTC. Translated: CASSSLAASYNEQFF.

This clonotype was recorded a few times. The chain is built from TRBV20-1 and TRBJ1-5, with a possible D match to TRBD1 (5 bases). The germline CDR1 and CDR2 sequences are DFQATT and SNEGSKA (reference sequence). This CDR3 is 11 amino acids long. Trimming stripped 6 bases from V and 9 bases from J, with 12 bases between. CDR3 region: CSANLQGPQHF. CDR3 DNA sequence: TGCAGTGCAAACCTCCAGGGGCCCCAGCATTTT.

This clonotype was seen ten or more times. The chain is built from TRBV4-3 and TRBJ2-7; 8 bases match TRBD1. The germline V gene has CDR1 LGHNA and CDR2 YSLEER. J gave up 2 bases and V 1 base, and 4 bases lay outside the gene matches. CDR3 size: 15 residues. The CDR3 DNA is TGCGCCAGCAGCCAAGGGGCAGGGGGCACCTACGAGCAGTACTTC. Amino acid sequence: CASSQGAGGTYEQYF.

This clonotype was counted many times. The chain combines TRBV7-9 with TRBJ2-7; D is unresolved. V lost 1 base to trimming and J lost 4 bases, with 5 bases between them. Germline-derived CDR1 and CDR2 are SEHNR and FQNEAQ (reference sequence). The CDR3 runs 12 residues. In nucleotides, the CDR3 is TGTGCCAGCAGCTTAGAGTGGTACGAGCAGTACTTC. Translation gives CASSLEWYEQYF.

This clonotype appeared many times. This chain connects TRBV19 to TRBJ2-7; tentative D call: TRBD2 (5 bases). Trimming removed 2 bases at V and 3 bases at J, with 8 bases between. Germline CDR1 and CDR2: LNHDA and SQIVND (reference sequence). This CDR3 is 13 amino acids long. For the CDR3, the DNA is TGTGCCAGTAGTATACCGGGGAGCTACGAGCAGTACTTC. Translating it yields CASSIPGSYEQYF.

This clonotype has a count of ten or more. This sequence joins TRBV6-1 and TRBJ2-1; D is possibly TRBD1 or TRBD2 (5 bases each). With 6 bases removed from V and 4 bases from J, the gap between germline ends came to 10 bases. Germline loops: CDR1 MNHNS, CDR2 SASEGT. CDR3 length: 13 residues. The CDR3 protein is CASSRGFYNEQFF. The CDR3 bases are TGTGCCAGCAGCCGGGGCTTTTACAATGAGCAGTTCTTC.

This clonotype has ten or more counts. The chain combines TRBV7-2 with TRBJ2-5; TRBD1 matches at 7 bases. The CDR3 contains 16 residues. Germline CDR1 reads SGHTA; CDR2 reads FQGNSA. Unmatched junction bases numbered 6, after V lost 1 base and J lost 1 base. This CDR3 is CASSLGSGQSQETQYF. Written as DNA, the CDR3 is TGTGCCAGCAGCTTAGGGTCGGGACAGAGCCAAGAGACCCAGTACTTC.